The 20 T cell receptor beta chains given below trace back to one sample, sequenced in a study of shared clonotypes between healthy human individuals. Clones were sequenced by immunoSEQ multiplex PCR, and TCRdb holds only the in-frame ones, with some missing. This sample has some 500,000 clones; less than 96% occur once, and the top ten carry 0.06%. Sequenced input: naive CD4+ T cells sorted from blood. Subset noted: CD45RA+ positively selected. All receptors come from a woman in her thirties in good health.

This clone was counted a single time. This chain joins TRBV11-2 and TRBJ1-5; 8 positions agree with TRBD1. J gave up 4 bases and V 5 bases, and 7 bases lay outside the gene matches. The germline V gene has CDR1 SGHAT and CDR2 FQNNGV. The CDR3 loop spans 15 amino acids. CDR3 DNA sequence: TGTGCCAGCAGCCCCGGTTGGACAGGGAATCAGCCCCAGCATTTT. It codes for CASSPGWTGNQPQHF.

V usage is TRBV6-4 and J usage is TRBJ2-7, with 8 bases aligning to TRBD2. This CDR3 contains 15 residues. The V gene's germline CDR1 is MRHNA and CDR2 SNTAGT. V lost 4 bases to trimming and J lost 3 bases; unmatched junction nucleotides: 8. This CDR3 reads CASSGRAGGYYEQYF. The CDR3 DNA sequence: TGTGCCAGCAGTGGGAGGGCGGGGGGCTACTACGAGCAGTACTTC.

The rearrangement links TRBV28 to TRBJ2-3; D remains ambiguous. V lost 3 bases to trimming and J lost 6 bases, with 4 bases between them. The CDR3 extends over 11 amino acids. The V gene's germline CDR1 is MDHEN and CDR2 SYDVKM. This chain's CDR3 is CASSFSDTQYF. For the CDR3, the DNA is TGTGCCAGCAGTTTTTCTGATACGCAGTATTTT.

CDR3 residues: CASSLEWPGKEQYF. The CDR3 DNA sequence: TGCGCCAGCAGCCTGGAATGGCCTGGAAAGGAGCAGTACTTC. V gene TRBV5-1 combines with J gene TRBJ2-7; no definite D call. Germline lookup yields CDR1 SGHRS and CDR2 YFSETQ. The CDR3 loop spans 14 amino acids. The V end lost 4 bases, the J end lost 7 bases, and 18 bases lay between the germline ends.

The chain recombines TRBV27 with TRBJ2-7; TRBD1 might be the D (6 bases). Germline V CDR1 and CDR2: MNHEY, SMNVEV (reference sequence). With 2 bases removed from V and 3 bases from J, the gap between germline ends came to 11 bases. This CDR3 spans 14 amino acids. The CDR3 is CASSLGRGHYEQYF. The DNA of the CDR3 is TGTGCCAGCAGTTTAGGCAGGGGTCACTACGAGCAGTACTTC.

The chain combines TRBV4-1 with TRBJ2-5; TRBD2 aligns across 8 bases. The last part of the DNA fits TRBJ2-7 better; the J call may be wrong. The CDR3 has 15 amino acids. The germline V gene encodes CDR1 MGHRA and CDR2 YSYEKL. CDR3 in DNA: TGCGCCAGCAGCCAACCCGGGAGGGGTACCTACGAGCAGTACTTC. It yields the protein CASSQPGRGTYEQYF.

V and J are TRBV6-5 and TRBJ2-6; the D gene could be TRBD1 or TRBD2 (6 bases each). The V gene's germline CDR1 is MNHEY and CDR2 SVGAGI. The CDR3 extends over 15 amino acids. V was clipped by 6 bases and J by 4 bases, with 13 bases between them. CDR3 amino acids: CASSPGASGANVLTF. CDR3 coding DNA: TGTGCCAGCAGCCCGGGGGCCTCAGGGGCCAACGTCCTGACTTTC.

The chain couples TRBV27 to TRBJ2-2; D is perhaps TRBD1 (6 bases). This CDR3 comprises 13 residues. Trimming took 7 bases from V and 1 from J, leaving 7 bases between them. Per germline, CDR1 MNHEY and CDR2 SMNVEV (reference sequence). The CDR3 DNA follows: TGTGCCAGCACAGGGGTGAACACCGGGGAGCTGTTTTTT. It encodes CASTGVNTGELFF.

CDR3 residues: CASRNAGHPGGSEQYF. The CDR3 nucleotides read TGTGCCAGCAGAAATGCCGGACACCCAGGGGGGTCCGAGCAGTACTTC. V usage is TRBV28 and J usage is TRBJ2-7; maybe TRBD1 (7 bases). V lost 6 bases and J lost 6, with 24 bases in between. The CDR3 consists of 16 residues. Germline CDR1 and CDR2: MDHEN and SYDVKM. Supplemented by reference TRBV28 and TRBJ2-7, the full variable domain reads DVKVTQSSRYLVKRTGEKVFLECVQDMDHENMFWYRQDPGLGLRLIYFSYDVKMKEKGDIPEGYSVSREKKERFSLILESASTNQTSMYLCASRNAGHPGGSEQYFGPGTRLTVT.

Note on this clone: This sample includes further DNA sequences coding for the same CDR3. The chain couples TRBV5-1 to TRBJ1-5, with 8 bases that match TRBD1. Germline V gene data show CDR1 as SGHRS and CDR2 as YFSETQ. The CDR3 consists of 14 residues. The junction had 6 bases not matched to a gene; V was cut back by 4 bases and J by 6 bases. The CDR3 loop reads CASSPTGGGQPQHF. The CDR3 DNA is TGCGCCAGCAGCCCTACAGGGGGAGGTCAGCCCCAGCATTTT.

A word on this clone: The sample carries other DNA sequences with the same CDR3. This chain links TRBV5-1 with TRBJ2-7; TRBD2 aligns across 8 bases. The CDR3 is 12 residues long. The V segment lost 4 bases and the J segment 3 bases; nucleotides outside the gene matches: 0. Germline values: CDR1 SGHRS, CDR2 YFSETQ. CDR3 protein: CASSRGGYEQYF. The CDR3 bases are TGCGCCAGCAGCCGGGGGGGCTACGAGCAGTACTTC.

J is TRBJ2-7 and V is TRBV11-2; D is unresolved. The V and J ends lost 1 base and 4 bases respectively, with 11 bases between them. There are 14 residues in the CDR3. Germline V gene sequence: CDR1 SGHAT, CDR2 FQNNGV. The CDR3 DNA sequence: TGTGCCAGCAGCTTAGGTCCAGGATTATACGAGCAGTACTTC. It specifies CASSLGPGLYEQYF.

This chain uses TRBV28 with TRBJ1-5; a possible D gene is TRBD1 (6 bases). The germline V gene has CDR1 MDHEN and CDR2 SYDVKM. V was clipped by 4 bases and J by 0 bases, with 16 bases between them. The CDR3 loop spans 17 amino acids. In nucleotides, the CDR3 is TGTGCCAGCAGTTCGGGTACAGGGCGGTATAGCAATCAGCCCCAGCATTTT. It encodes CASSSGTGRYSNQPQHF.

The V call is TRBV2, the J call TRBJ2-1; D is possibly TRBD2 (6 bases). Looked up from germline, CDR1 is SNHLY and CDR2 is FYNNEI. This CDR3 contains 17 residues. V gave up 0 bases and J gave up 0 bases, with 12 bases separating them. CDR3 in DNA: TGTGCCAGCAGTGAAGCGCGGATAGCGGTCTCCTACAATGAGCAGTTCTTC. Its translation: CASSEARIAVSYNEQFF.

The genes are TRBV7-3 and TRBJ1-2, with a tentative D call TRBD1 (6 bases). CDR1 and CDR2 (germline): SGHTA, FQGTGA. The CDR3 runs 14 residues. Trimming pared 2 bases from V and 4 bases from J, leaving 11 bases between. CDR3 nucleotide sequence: TGTGCCAGCAGCTTAGAACAGGGATCCTATGGCTACACCTTC. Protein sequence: CASSLEQGSYGYTF.

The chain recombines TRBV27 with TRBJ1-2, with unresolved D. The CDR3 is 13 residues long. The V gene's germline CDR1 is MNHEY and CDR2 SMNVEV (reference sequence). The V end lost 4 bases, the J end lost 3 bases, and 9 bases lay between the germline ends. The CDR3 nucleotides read TGTGCCAGCAGTTCCCGTCCCCACTATGGCTACACCTTC. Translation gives CASSSRPHYGYTF.

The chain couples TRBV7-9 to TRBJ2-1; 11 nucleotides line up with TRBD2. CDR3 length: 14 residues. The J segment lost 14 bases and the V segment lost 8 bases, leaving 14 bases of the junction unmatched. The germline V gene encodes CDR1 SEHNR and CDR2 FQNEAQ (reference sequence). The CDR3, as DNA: TGTGCCAGCTCTAAACTAGCGGGAGATGGGGCGGAGTTCTTC. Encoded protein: CASSKLAGDGAEFF.

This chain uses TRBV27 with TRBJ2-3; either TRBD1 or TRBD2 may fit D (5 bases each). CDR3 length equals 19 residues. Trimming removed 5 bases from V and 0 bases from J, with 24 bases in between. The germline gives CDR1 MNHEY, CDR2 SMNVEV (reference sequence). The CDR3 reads CASSTTSYWTGRSTDTQYF. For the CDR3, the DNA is TGTGCCAGCAGTACCACCAGTTACTGGACGGGACGAAGCACAGATACGCAGTATTTT.

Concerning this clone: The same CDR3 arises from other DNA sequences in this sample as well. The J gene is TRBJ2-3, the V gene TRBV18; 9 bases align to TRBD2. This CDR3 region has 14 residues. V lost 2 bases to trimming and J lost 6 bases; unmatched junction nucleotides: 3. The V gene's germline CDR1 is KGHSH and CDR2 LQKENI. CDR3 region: CASSPASGRDTQYF. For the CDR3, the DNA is TGTGCCAGCTCACCAGCGAGCGGGAGGGATACGCAGTATTTT.

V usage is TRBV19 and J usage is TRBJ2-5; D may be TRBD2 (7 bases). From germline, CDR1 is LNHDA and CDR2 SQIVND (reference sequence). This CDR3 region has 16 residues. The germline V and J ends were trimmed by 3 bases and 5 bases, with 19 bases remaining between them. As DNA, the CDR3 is TGTGCCAGTAGTATGGGGGCGGGAGCCCTTAGGGAGACCCAGTACTTC. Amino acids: CASSMGAGALRETQYF.